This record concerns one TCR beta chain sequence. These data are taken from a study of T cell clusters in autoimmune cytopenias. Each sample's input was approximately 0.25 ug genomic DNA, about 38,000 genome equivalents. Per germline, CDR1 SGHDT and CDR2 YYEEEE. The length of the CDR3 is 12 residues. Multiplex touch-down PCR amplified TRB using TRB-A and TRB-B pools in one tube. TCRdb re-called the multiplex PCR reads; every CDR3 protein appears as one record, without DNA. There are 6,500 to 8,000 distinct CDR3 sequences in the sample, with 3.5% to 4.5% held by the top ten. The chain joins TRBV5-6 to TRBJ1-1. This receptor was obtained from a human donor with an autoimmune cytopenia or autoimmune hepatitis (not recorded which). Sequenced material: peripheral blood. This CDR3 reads CASSSLGHEAFF.